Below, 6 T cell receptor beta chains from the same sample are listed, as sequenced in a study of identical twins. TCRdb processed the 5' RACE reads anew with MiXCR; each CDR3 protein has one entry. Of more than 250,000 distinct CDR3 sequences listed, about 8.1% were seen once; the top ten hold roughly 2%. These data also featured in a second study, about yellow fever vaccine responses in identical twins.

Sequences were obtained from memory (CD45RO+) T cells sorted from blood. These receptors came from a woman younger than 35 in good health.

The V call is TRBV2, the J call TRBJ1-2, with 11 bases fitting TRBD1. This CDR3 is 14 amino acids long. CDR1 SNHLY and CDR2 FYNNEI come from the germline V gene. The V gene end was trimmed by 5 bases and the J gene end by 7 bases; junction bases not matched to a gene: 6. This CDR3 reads CASSPDRGPGGYTF. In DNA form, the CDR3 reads TGTGCCAGCAGTCCGGACAGGGGGCCTGGTGGCTACACCTTC.

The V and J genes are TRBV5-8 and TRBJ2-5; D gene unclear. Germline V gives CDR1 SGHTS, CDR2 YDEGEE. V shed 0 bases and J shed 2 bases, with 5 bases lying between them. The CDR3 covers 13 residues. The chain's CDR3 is CASSLELQETQYF. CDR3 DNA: TGTGCCAGCAGCTTGGAACTACAAGAGACCCAGTACTTC.

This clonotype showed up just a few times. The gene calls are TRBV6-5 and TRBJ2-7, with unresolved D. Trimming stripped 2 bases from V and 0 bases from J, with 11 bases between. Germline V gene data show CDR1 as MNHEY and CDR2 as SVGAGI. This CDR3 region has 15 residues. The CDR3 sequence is CASSYGLKSSYEQYF. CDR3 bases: TGTGCCAGCAGTTACGGGCTAAAAAGCTCCTACGAGCAGTACTTC.

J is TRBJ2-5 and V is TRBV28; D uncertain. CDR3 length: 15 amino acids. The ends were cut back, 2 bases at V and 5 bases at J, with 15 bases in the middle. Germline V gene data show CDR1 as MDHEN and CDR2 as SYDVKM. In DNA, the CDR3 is TGTGCCAGCAGTTTAGTGACAAGGATGCGGGAGACCCAGTACTTC. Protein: CASSLVTRMRETQYF.

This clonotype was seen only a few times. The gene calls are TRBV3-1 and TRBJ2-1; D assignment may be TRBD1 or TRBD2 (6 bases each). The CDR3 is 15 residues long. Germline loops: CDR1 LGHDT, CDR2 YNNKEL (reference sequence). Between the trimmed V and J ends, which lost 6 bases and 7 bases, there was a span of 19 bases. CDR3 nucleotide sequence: TGTGCCAGCAGTCGACTAGAGGGGGAACGGAATGAGCAGTTCTTC. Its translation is CASSRLEGERNEQFF.

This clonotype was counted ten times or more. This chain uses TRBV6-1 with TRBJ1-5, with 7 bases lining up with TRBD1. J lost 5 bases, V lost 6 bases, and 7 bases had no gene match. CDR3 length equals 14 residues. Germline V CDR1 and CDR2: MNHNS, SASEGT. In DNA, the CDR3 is TGTGCCAGCAGACACGGGACAGCTGATCAGCCCCAGCATTTT. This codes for CASRHGTADQPQHF.